This TCR beta chain was profiled in a study of OX40 agonist ivuxolimab in advanced cancers. On the study more broadly: One patient with hepatocellular carcinoma and two with cutaneous melanoma, three in all, had partial responses. Whole-study results and caveats: Among the lowest peripheral clonal expansion occurred in 0.1-3.0 mg/kg partial responders. Clonal expansion was seen in CD4+ and CD8+ blood T cells by week 6 at 0.1 to 3.0 mg/kg.

As for this clone: Its antigen is not identified.

Profiled with immunoSEQ multiplex PCR; TCRdb holds only in-frame clones, not every one. Of approximately 15,000 clones listed, 86% are singletons. Patients were ruled out by autoimmune disease history or systemic immunosuppression. J lost 3 bases, V lost 2 bases, and 16 bases had no gene match. The germline V gene encodes CDR1 MNHEY and CDR2 SMNVEV (reference sequence). The CDR3 is 19 residues long. The source was CD4+ or CD8+ T cells sorted from blood, collected in a trial of the OX40 agonist ivuxolimab. The V gene is TRBV27, the J gene TRBJ2-3; 8 bases align to TRBD2. This TCR was recovered from an adult with an advanced solid tumor such as melanoma, head and neck, liver or kidney cancer. The CDR3 region has the DNA TGTGCCAGCAGTTTACGGCCCGGAACTAGCGGTGGAGCAACAGATACGCAGTATTTT. This gives the protein CASSLRPGTSGGATDTQYF.